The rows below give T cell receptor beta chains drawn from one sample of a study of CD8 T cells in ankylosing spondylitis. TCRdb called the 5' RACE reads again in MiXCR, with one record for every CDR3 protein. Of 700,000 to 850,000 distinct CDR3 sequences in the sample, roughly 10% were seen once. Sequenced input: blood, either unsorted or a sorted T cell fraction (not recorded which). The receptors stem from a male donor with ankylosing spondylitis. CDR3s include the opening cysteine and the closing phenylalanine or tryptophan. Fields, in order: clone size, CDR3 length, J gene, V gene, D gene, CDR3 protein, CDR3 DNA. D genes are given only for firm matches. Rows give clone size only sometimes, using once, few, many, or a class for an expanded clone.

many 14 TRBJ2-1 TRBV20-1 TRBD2 CSASHQRGHNEQFF TGCAGTGCTAGTCACCAGCGGGGCCACAATGAGCAGTTCTTC
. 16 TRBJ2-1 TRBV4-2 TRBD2 CASSQLVAGVYNEQFF TGTGCCAGCAGCCAGCTCGTAGCGGGGGTTTACAATGAGCAGTTCTTC
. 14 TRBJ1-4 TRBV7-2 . CASSFVATNEKLFF TGTGCCAGCAGCTTCGTAGCAACTAATGAAAAACTGTTTTTT
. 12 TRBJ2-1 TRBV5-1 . CASSLETREQFF TGCGCCAGCAGCTTGGAAACTCGAGAGCAGTTCTTC
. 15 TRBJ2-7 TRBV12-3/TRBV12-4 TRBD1 CASSNPGQGTYEQYF TGTGCCAGCAGTAATCCGGGACAGGGAACCTACGAGCAGTACTTC
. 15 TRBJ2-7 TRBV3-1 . CASSQGLGPTYEQYF TGTGCCAGCAGCCAAGGACTAGGACCTACCTACGAGCAGTACTTC
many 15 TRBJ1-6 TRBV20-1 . CSAPRGGDDNSPLHF TGCAGTGCTCCCCGGGGGGGAGATGATAATTCACCCCTCCACTTT
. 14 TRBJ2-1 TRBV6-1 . CASSGFRDPGEQFF TGTGCCAGCAGTGGGTTTCGGGACCCGGGTGAGCAGTTCTTC
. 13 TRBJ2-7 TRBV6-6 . CASSYWVIDEQYF TGTGCCAGCAGTTACTGGGTTATCGACGAGCAGTACTTC
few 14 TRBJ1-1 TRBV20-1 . CSARKTVVNTEAFF TGCAGTGCTCGAAAGACAGTTGTGAACACTGAAGCTTTCTTT
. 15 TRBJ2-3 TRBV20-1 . CSARATSVSTDTQYF TGCAGTGCTAGAGCAACTTCAGTTAGCACAGATACGCAGTATTTT
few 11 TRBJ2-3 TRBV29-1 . CSVYLTRAQYF TGCAGCGTGTACCTAACCCGGGCGCAGTATTTT